These 10 T cell receptor beta chains came from one sample sequenced in a study of CD8+CD57+ T cells in acquired aplastic anemia. According to the study, genomic DNA was the template for TCR beta VDJ and CDR3 profiling. MiXCR, run by TCRdb on the reads, gives a single entry per CDR3 protein. The data contain approximately 57,000 distinct CDR3 sequences, about 56% of them singletons. Selection for sequencing was limited to patients who had shown CD8+CD57+ cell expansion by flow cytometry. Sequencing was performed on sorted CD4+, CD8+, or CD8+CD57+ T cells (not recorded which) from PBMCs. Receptor source: a human donor with aplastic anemia.

This chain uses TRBV24-1 with TRBJ2-7; D unresolved. V gave up 1 base and J gave up 7 bases, with 4 bases separating them. The germline CDR1 and CDR2 sequences are KGHDR and SFDVKD. The CDR3 extends over 11 amino acids. This CDR3 reads CATSDFAEQYF. CDR3 nucleotide sequence: TGTGCCACCAGTGATTTTGCAGAGCAGTACTTC.

The chain is built from TRBV4-3 and TRBJ2-3; D call uncertain. Germline values: CDR1 LGHNA, CDR2 YSLEER. Trimming left V 3 bases short and J 1 base short, with 14 bases between. This CDR3 contains 16 residues. DNA of the CDR3: TGCGCCAGCAGCCAGTCCCCGTTAGGTGGCACAGATACGCAGTATTTT. Residues: CASSQSPLGGTDTQYF.

This clonotype is medium-sized (0.01 to 0.1%) by share. The chain employs TRBV10-3 and TRBJ2-2; possible D gene TRBD2, 6 bases. The CDR3 runs 14 residues. V lost 3 bases and J 3 bases, leaving 8 bases between the germline ends. CDR1 is ENHRY, CDR2 SYGVKD, per germline. The CDR3 is CAISDSGHTGELFF. The CDR3 bases are TGTGCCATCAGTGATAGCGGCCACACCGGGGAGCTGTTTTTT.

The chain combines TRBV10-1 with TRBJ1-1, with a possible D match to TRBD1 (5 bases). The CDR3 runs 13 residues. Trimming cost V 5 bases and J 1 base, with 8 bases left between them. Per the germline V gene, CDR1 is WNHNN and CDR2 is SYGVQD (reference sequence). The CDR3 loop is CASSLTENTEAFF. The DNA for the CDR3 is TGCGCCAGCAGTCTGACAGAGAACACTGAAGCTTTCTTT.

The V gene is TRBV20-1, the J gene TRBJ2-7; D remains unclear. V lost 0 bases to trimming and J lost 2 bases, with 8 bases between them. This CDR3 is built from 13 residues. Germline V gene sequence: CDR1 DFQATT, CDR2 SNEGSKA (reference sequence). DNA of the CDR3: TGCAGTGCTAGAGACTGGCTAGCCTACGAGCAGTACTTC. This codes for CSARDWLAYEQYF.

This chain joins TRBV20-1 and TRBJ1-4; D remains unclear. Germline loops: CDR1 DFQATT, CDR2 SNEGSKA (reference sequence). CDR3 length equals 12 residues. V dropped 3 bases and J dropped 7 bases, with 9 bases sitting between them. The CDR3 nucleotides read TGCAGTGCTAGGGACCTCGGTGAAAAACTGTTTTTT. Protein: CSARDLGEKLFF.

The V and J genes are TRBV3-1 and TRBJ2-3, with 8 bases fitting TRBD2. Germline CDR1 LGHDT, CDR2 YNNKEL (reference sequence). Unmatched junction bases numbered 16, after V lost 0 bases and J lost 5 bases. The CDR3 is 19 residues long. CDR3 bases: TGTGCCAGCAGCCAAGAAATGGCGGGGGGCATCTCCCCCTTAGATACGCAGTATTTT. This translates into CASSQEMAGGISPLDTQYF.

This clonotype was detected many times. The CDR3 DNA reads as TGTGCCAGCAGCCTGGACAGGTCGAGCTCCTATAATTCACCCCTCCACTTT. Translation gives CASSLDRSSSYNSPLHF. This chain connects TRBV6-1 to TRBJ1-6; 7 nucleotides match TRBD1. Germline assignment: CDR1 MNHNS and CDR2 SASEGT. The V and J ends lost 6 bases and 0 bases, in that order; junction bases with no gene match: 8. The CDR3 extends over 17 amino acids.

The genes are TRBV15 and TRBJ2-5; possible D gene TRBD2, 6 bases. The length of the CDR3 is 15 residues. V gave up 0 bases and J gave up 4 bases, with 12 bases separating them. The germline gives CDR1 LNHNV, CDR2 YYDKDF (reference sequence). CDR3 protein: CATSRDLGRTETQYF. In nucleotides, the CDR3 is TGTGCCACCAGCAGAGATTTGGGGAGGACAGAGACCCAGTACTTC.

This sequence joins TRBV4-3 and TRBJ2-7; 8 bases are a match to TRBD1. CDR1 is LGHNA, CDR2 YSLEER, per germline. V trimming: 4 bases; J trimming: 6 bases; junction bases outside the gene matches: 5. This CDR3 has 13 residues. The CDR3 is CASSRDRGVEQYF. Written as DNA, the CDR3 is TGCGCCAGCAGCCGCGACAGGGGCGTCGAGCAGTACTTC.